This T cell receptor beta chain was sequenced in a study of control samples from healthy donors and cancer patients. The CDR3 runs to 16 residues. Germline CDR1 reads SGDLS; CDR2 reads YYNGEE. V lost 0 bases to trimming and J lost 5 bases; unmatched junction nucleotides: 6. The table came from immunoSEQ multiplex PCR; TCRdb's copy has only in-frame clones and leaves some out. The sample consists of about 35,000 clones, about 93% of them appearing once. The source is a man in his forties or fifties with colorectal cancer. This chain uses TRBV9 with TRBJ2-1; 9 bases align to TRBD2. The source material was PBMCs. Here the CDR3 DNA reads TGTGCCAGCAGCGTAGCTCTGGCTAGCGGGGACAATGAGCAGTTCTTC. Protein sequence: CASSVALASGDNEQFF. Looking up the rest from reference TRBV9 and TRBJ2-1 gives the full variable domain: DSGVTQTPKHLITATGQRVTLRCSPRSGDLSVYWYQQSLDQGLQFLIQYYNGEERAKGNILERFSAQQFPDLHSELNLSSLELGDSALYFCASSVALASGDNEQFFGPGTRLTVL.